The 17 T cell receptor beta chains below were found in one sample sequenced in a study of T cell responses to AZD1222 COVID-19 vaccine listed by TCRdb under 2021. The sample's time point label, decoded: baseline before first vaccination. Libraries were made using the immunoSEQ multiplex PCR assay. Here the immuneACCESS table is served through TCRdb, limited to in-frame sequences with V and J called. Missing clones are a known gap in these copies; in checked studies unresolved V genes cover under half, and the rest lacks a known reason. In this sample the table shows about 160,000 clones, 91% of which occur a single time. Of the sample, approximately 4.4% falls within the top ten clones. Sequencing was performed on peripheral blood, taken on day 0 of AZD1222 vaccination. These TCRs come from an adult in good health.

This chain joins TRBV5-1 and TRBJ1-4; tentative D call: TRBD1 (6 bases). This CDR3 spans 15 amino acids. The germline V and J ends were trimmed by 4 bases and 8 bases, with 18 bases remaining between them. Germline values: CDR1 SGHRS, CDR2 YFSETQ. Here the CDR3 reads CASSPNRGRGEKLFF. In nucleotides, the CDR3 is TGCGCCAGCAGCCCGAATCGGGGGCGAGGAGAAAAACTGTTTTTT.

The chain recombines TRBV7-9 with TRBJ2-1, with 13 bases identical to TRBD2. The germline CDR1 and CDR2 sequences are SEHNR and FQNEAQ (reference sequence). The trim removed 4 bases at V and 5 bases at J, leaving 8 bases unmatched. This CDR3 spans 17 amino acids. The CDR3 sequence is CASSSRSGTSGDNEQFF. DNA of the CDR3: TGTGCCAGCAGCTCTCGATCCGGGACTAGCGGGGACAATGAGCAGTTCTTC.

The V call is TRBV5-1, the J call TRBJ1-1, with TRBD1 matching over 9 bases. V shed 4 bases, J shed 11 bases, and the junction held 9 bases outside the gene matches. CDR3 length: 13 residues. Germline V lookup: CDR1 SGHRS, CDR2 YFSETQ. The CDR3 DNA reads as TGCGCCAGCAGCGAGGGACAGGGTGGACGTGCTTTCTTT. Translation: CASSEGQGGRAFF.

This clone was seen a single time. The J gene is TRBJ1-6, the V gene TRBV10-1; D not resolved. V lost 2 bases to trimming and J lost 7 bases, with 9 bases between them. Germline V gene sequence: CDR1 WNHNN, CDR2 SYGVQD (reference sequence). This CDR3 is built from 14 residues. CDR3 nucleotide sequence: TGCGCCAGCAGTGAGGCACCTTACAATTCACCCCTCCACTTT. Protein sequence: CASSEAPYNSPLHF.

The chain is built from TRBV29-1 and TRBJ2-5, with D perhaps given as TRBD1 or TRBD2 (6 bases each). This CDR3 comprises 13 residues. V lost 4 bases to trimming and J lost 2 bases, with 11 bases between them. CDR1 and CDR2 from the germline V gene are SQVTM and ANQGSEA. The CDR3 bases are TGCAGCGTTGCGGGGGCAGGGCAAGAGACCCAGTACTTC. This codes for CSVAGAGQETQYF.

V gene TRBV11-2 combines with J gene TRBJ2-7, with D unclear. The CDR3 runs 15 residues. CDR1 SGHAT and CDR2 FQNNGV come from the germline V gene. V lost 1 base and J 3 bases, leaving 13 bases between the germline ends. CDR3 coding DNA: TGTGCCAGCAGCTTAGCTTCAGGAGAATACTACGAGCAGTACTTC. It translates to CASSLASGEYYEQYF.

This clone was counted at least ten times. This chain links TRBV4-2 with TRBJ2-1, with D possibly TRBD2 on 5 matching bases. The CDR3 contains 16 residues. Trimming removed 1 base from V and 3 bases from J, with 13 bases in between. CDR1 is LGHNA and CDR2 is YNFKEQ in the germline V gene. The CDR3 DNA is TGTGCCAGCAGCCAAGGCGAGGGAGCTGGCTACAATGAGCAGTTCTTC. Protein product: CASSQGEGAGYNEQFF.

The chain carries TRBV10-2 and TRBJ2-1, with D perhaps matching TRBD1 or TRBD2 (6 bases each). The germline V gene has CDR1 WSHSY and CDR2 SAAADI. V lost 3 bases and J lost 15, with 15 bases in between. The CDR3 sequence is 12 residues long. This CDR3 is CASSDDRTNSFF. The CDR3 DNA reads TGCGCCAGCAGTGATGACAGGACTAACTCGTTCTTC.

The rearrangement joins TRBV6-5 to TRBJ2-5; D unclear. Germline loops: CDR1 MNHEY, CDR2 SVGAGI. Trimming took 4 bases from V and 14 from J, leaving 17 bases between them. This CDR3 has 12 amino acids. The CDR3 region is CASSSPNSIRYF. Here the CDR3 DNA reads TGTGCCAGCAGTTCCCCTAACTCAATCCGATACTTC.

This clone came up once. The J gene is TRBJ2-7, the V gene TRBV29-1; either TRBD1 or TRBD2 may fit D (5 bases each). The V end lost 4 bases, the J end lost 0 bases, and 10 bases lay between the germline ends. Per germline, CDR1 SQVTM and CDR2 ANQGSEA. The CDR3 runs to 13 residues. The CDR3, as DNA: TGCAGCGTTGTCAGCGGACACTCCTACGAGCAGTACTTC. Its protein is CSVVSGHSYEQYF.

This sequence joins TRBV5-1 and TRBJ1-3, with 10 bases aligning to TRBD1. V trimming: 4 bases; J trimming: 4 bases; junction bases outside the gene matches: 8. The germline V gene encodes CDR1 SGHRS and CDR2 YFSETQ. The CDR3 spans 16 residues. CDR3 sequence: CASSQGQGTGGNTIYF. The CDR3 DNA is TGCGCCAGCAGCCAGGGACAGGGGACAGGAGGAAACACCATATATTTT.

This sequence joins TRBV2 and TRBJ2-7; no reliable D call. CDR1 is SNHLY and CDR2 is FYNNEI in the germline V gene. V was cut by 1 base and J by 6 bases, with 4 bases left in between. The CDR3 runs 11 residues. The CDR3 nucleotides read TGTGCCAGCAGTGAAGGGGGCGAGCAGTACTTC. It translates to CASSEGGEQYF. Complete variable domain (other parts from reference TRBV2 and TRBJ2-7): EPEVTQTPSHQVTQMGQEVILRCVPISNHLYFYWYRQILGQKVEFLVSFYNNEISEKSEIFDDQFSVERPDGSNFTLKIRSTKLEDSAMYFCASSEGGEQYFGPGTRLTVT.

The chain has TRBV7-2 and TRBJ2-5; D is perhaps TRBD2 (5 bases). This CDR3 has 16 amino acids. Per the germline V gene, CDR1 is SGHTA and CDR2 is FQGNSA. V shed 1 base and J shed 2 bases, with 14 bases lying between them. The CDR3 bases are TGTGCCAGCAGCTTAGGTATCACCAGCGGTCAAGAGACCCAGTACTTC. Its translation is CASSLGITSGQETQYF.

The chain is built from TRBV15 and TRBJ1-1, with D perhaps matching TRBD1 (6 bases). CDR1 and CDR2 (germline): LNHNV, YYDKDF (reference sequence). This CDR3 has 15 residues. Trimming pared 5 bases from V and 0 bases from J, leaving 13 bases between. The CDR3 region has the DNA TGTGCCACCAGCCCAGGGGACAAGATGAACACTGAAGCTTTCTTT. The encoded protein is CATSPGDKMNTEAFF.

The chain employs TRBV27 and TRBJ2-5; D not certain. Per the germline V gene, CDR1 is MNHEY and CDR2 is SMNVEV (reference sequence). This CDR3 has 14 amino acids. The V end lost 5 bases, the J end lost 1 base, and 11 bases lay between the germline ends. CDR3 region: CASSPSIVQETQYF. The CDR3 coding sequence is TGTGCCAGCAGTCCATCAATAGTCCAAGAGACCCAGTACTTC.

The genes are TRBV12-3 or TRBV12-4 and TRBJ1-3, with D uncertain. The CDR3 has 13 residues. V was shortened by 5 bases and J by 3 bases, with 8 bases between the two germline ends. The CDR3 bases are TGTGCCAGCAGTCCCCTCTATGGAAACACCATATATTTT. This translates into CASSPLYGNTIYF.

The V and J genes are TRBV18 and TRBJ1-2; 8 positions match TRBD1. Germline V CDR1 and CDR2: KGHSH, LQKENI. The CDR3 totals 15 residues. V lost 6 bases, J lost 2 bases, and 8 bases stayed unmatched. The CDR3 DNA reads TGTGCCAGCTCTCGGGGACAGGCCGAGAACTATGGCTACACCTTC. Translating gives CASSRGQAENYGYTF.